The clone carrying this T cell receptor beta chain was seen a single time. A read error may account for a junction end that differs from germline. In TCRdb, the RT-PCR reads were re-called with MiXCR into one record per CDR3 protein. Of about 700,000 distinct CDR3 sequences listed, over 12% are singletons. CDR1 and CDR2 from the germline V gene are SGHTA and FQGNSA. CDR3 size: 17 residues. J is TRBJ2-1 and V is TRBV7-2, with D perhaps TRBD1 or TRBD2 (5 bases each). Sequencing was carried out using memory CD4+ T cells from blood. The source is a female donor in good health, serving as a healthy control. The CDR3 is CASSVAPRARGANEQFF. CDR3 in DNA: TGTGCCAGCAGCGTAGCCCCACGCGCGAGAGGGGCAAATGAGCAGTTCTTC.